One sample yielded the 23 T cell receptor beta chains listed below, sequenced in a study of PD-L1 blockade in urothelial cancer. Clones were sequenced by immunoSEQ multiplex PCR, and TCRdb holds only the in-frame ones, with some missing. The sample carries about 73,000 clones, roughly 91% recorded once. This specimen was PBMCs, taken around atezolizumab (anti-PD-L1) treatment. The origin of the receptors is a man between 60 and 75 years old with urothelial cancer.

This chain uses TRBV29-1 with TRBJ2-1; the D gene is possibly TRBD2 (7 bases). The V end lost 4 bases, the J end lost 14 bases, and 15 bases lay between the germline ends. The CDR3 has 11 residues. The V gene's germline CDR1 is SQVTM and CDR2 ANQGSEA. CDR3 in amino acids: CSVAWGGQEFF. In DNA form, the CDR3 reads TGCAGCGTTGCCTGGGGGGGCCAGGAGTTCTTC.

V gene TRBV19 combines with J gene TRBJ2-2; 14 positions agree with TRBD2. Per germline, CDR1 LNHDA and CDR2 SQIVND (reference sequence). Trimming at V came to 5 bases and at J to 2 bases, leaving 7 bases not matched to a gene. The CDR3 contains 18 residues. CDR3 DNA: TGTGCCAGTAGTTCGCCGGGACTAGCGGGAGATAACACCGGGGAGCTGTTTTTT. This gives the protein CASSSPGLAGDNTGELFF. The full variable domain, with the rest looked up from reference TRBV19 and TRBJ2-2, is DGGITQSPKYLFRKEGQNVTLSCEQNLNHDAMYWYRQDPGQGLRLIYYSQIVNDFQKGDIAEGYSVSREKKESFPLTVTSAQKNPTAFYLCASSSPGLAGDNTGELFFGEGSRLTVL.

V is TRBV30 and J is TRBJ1-5; D possibly corresponds to TRBD1 (6 bases). Germline assignment: CDR1 GTSNPN and CDR2 SVGIG (reference sequence). CDR3 length: 17 residues. Trimming cost V 0 bases and J 5 bases, with 20 bases left between them. The CDR3 sequence: CAWSVIRTPGGDQPQHF. In DNA form, the CDR3 reads TGTGCCTGGAGTGTAATTCGGACTCCGGGGGGCGATCAGCCCCAGCATTTT.

Only one count was recorded for this clone. The J gene is TRBJ1-2, the V gene TRBV7-2; 7 nucleotides match TRBD1. CDR3 length: 18 amino acids. V lost 1 base and J lost 0; bases outside the gene matches: 11. Germline V lookup: CDR1 SGHTA, CDR2 FQGNSA. Here the CDR3 reads CASSLEFIGGLANYGYTF. CDR3 nucleotides: TGTGCCAGCAGCTTAGAATTTATAGGGGGCTTAGCTAACTATGGCTACACCTTC.

V gene TRBV7-9 combines with J gene TRBJ2-1; 9 bases agree with TRBD2. The J segment lost 5 bases and the V segment lost 4 bases, leaving 6 bases of the junction unmatched. Per the germline V gene, CDR1 is SEHNR and CDR2 is FQNEAQ (reference sequence). The CDR3 has 15 residues. This CDR3 reads CASSSTSGFNNEQFF. CDR3 bases: TGTGCCAGCAGCTCAACTAGCGGGTTTAACAATGAGCAGTTCTTC.

The chain joins TRBV7-9 to TRBJ2-1, with TRBD1 matching 11 bases. Unmatched junction bases numbered 3, after V lost 5 bases and J lost 9 bases. Per germline, CDR1 SEHNR and CDR2 FQNEAQ (reference sequence). The CDR3 contains 13 residues. The CDR3 here is CASSRGTGGEQFF. The CDR3 DNA reads TGTGCCAGCAGCCGAGGGACAGGGGGTGAGCAGTTCTTC.

The rearrangement joins TRBV7-8 to TRBJ2-3, with 7 bases lining up with TRBD2. The CDR3 contains 17 residues. CDR1 SGHVS and CDR2 FQNEAQ come from the germline V gene. Trimming removed 1 base from V and 2 bases from J; junction bases left unmatched: 9. The CDR3 loop is CASSLVGLGPYTDTQYF. CDR3 in DNA: TGTGCCAGCAGCTTAGTCGGACTAGGACCCTACACAGATACGCAGTATTTT.

This chain joins TRBV18 and TRBJ2-7; possible D gene TRBD1, 6 bases. Germline loops: CDR1 KGHSH, CDR2 LQKENI. V lost 6 bases, J lost 4 bases, and 19 bases lay in between. This CDR3 is 15 amino acids long. The CDR3 here is CASSRSTGSEYEQYF. CDR3 nucleotides: TGTGCCAGCTCGAGGTCCACAGGGTCCGAATACGAGCAGTACTTC.

The CDR3 DNA is TGTGCCTGGGAGGTAGGAGGAGAGCAGTTCTTC. Translation: CAWEVGGEQFF. V usage is TRBV30 and J usage is TRBJ2-1; TRBD2 is a possible D gene (5 bases). The CDR3 runs to 11 residues. V gave up 5 bases and J gave up 10 bases, with 12 bases separating them. From germline, CDR1 is GTSNPN and CDR2 SVGIG (reference sequence).

The chain has TRBV15 and TRBJ2-3; 8 nucleotides align to TRBD1. Germline V gives CDR1 LNHNV, CDR2 YYDKDF (reference sequence). V shed 4 bases and J 2 bases; nucleotides not matched to a gene: 11. CDR3 length: 17 residues. CDR3 DNA sequence: TGTGCCACCAGCACCCAAGGAGGACAGGGCTACACAGATACGCAGTATTTT. It yields the protein CATSTQGGQGYTDTQYF.

The rearrangement joins TRBV27 to TRBJ2-5; maybe TRBD2 (7 bases). This CDR3 contains 14 residues. Trimming shortened V by 2 bases and J by 4 bases, and 11 bases separated the two germline ends. The germline V gene has CDR1 MNHEY and CDR2 SMNVEV (reference sequence). The CDR3, as DNA: TGTGCCAGCAGTTTAGGGGGGGGCACAGAGACCCAGTACTTC. It is translated as CASSLGGGTETQYF.

The V gene is TRBV30, the J gene TRBJ2-3, with TRBD2 identical over 11 bases. With 2 bases clipped from V and 6 bases from J, the junction kept 4 bases outside the gene matches. The germline V gene has CDR1 GTSNPN and CDR2 SVGIG (reference sequence). The CDR3 length is 14 residues. Here the CDR3 reads CAWSLAGGRDTQYF. The CDR3 bases are TGTGCCTGGAGTCTAGCGGGGGGACGGGATACGCAGTATTTT.

The V gene is TRBV9, the J gene TRBJ2-7; possible D gene TRBD1, 5 bases. The V end was cut by 0 bases, the J end by 6 bases, with 16 bases between. Germline-derived CDR1 and CDR2 are SGDLS and YYNGEE. The CDR3 has 15 residues. The CDR3 loop is CASSVDDRAVREQYF. The CDR3 nucleotides read TGTGCCAGCAGCGTAGATGACAGAGCCGTGCGCGAGCAGTACTTC.

This sequence joins TRBV5-1 and TRBJ1-1, with D possibly being TRBD1 (5 bases). This CDR3 spans 14 amino acids. V dropped 1 base and J dropped 4 bases, with 11 bases sitting between them. Germline V gene data show CDR1 as SGHRS and CDR2 as YFSETQ. Written as DNA, the CDR3 is TGCGCCAGCAGCTTGTATCCAGGGTTCACTGAAGCTTTCTTT. This codes for CASSLYPGFTEAFF.

V and J are TRBV19 and TRBJ1-4, with 8 bases that match TRBD1. CDR1 and CDR2 from the germline V gene are LNHDA and SQIVND (reference sequence). V shed 4 bases, J shed 5 bases, and the junction held 12 bases outside the gene matches. The length of the CDR3 is 17 residues. The chain's CDR3 is CASSRSDLTGGNEKLFF. In nucleotides, the CDR3 is TGTGCCAGTAGTAGATCCGACCTAACAGGGGGAAATGAAAAACTGTTTTTT.

The count of this clone is one. This chain uses TRBV21-1 with TRBJ1-2; the listed D gene, TRBD1, was not tested against the DNA. TRBV21-1 is shown as a pseudogene. This CDR3 has 13 amino acids. Written as DNA, the CDR3 is TGTGCCAGCAGCCCCTCAGGGTACTATGGCTACACCTTC. It translates to CASSPSGYYGYTF.

The chain employs TRBV5-1 and TRBJ2-1; 8 bases line up with TRBD2. The CDR3 extends over 16 amino acids. V trimming: 0 bases; J trimming: 4 bases; junction bases outside the gene matches: 6. Germline V gene sequence: CDR1 SGHRS, CDR2 YFSETQ. The CDR3 loop is CASSLGAGGRYNEQFF. The CDR3 DNA follows: TGCGCCAGCAGCTTGGGCGCGGGGGGAAGATACAATGAGCAGTTCTTC.

The chain employs TRBV29-1 and TRBJ2-3, with D possibly TRBD1 on 7 matching bases. The V and J ends lost 6 bases and 0 bases respectively, with 13 bases between them. In germline, CDR1 is SQVTM, CDR2 ANQGSEA. The CDR3 spans 14 residues. In DNA form, the CDR3 reads TGCAGCGTGAGGGGGGACAGCAGCACAGATACGCAGTATTTT. The encoded protein is CSVRGDSSTDTQYF.

This chain connects TRBV19 to TRBJ1-2; 10 bases fit TRBD1. CDR1 is LNHDA, CDR2 SQIVND, per germline (reference sequence). V gave up 4 bases and J gave up 4 bases; unmatched junction bases: 3. CDR3 length equals 14 residues. CDR3 sequence: CASSRRDRGYGYTF. In nucleotides, the CDR3 is TGTGCCAGTAGTAGACGGGACAGGGGCTATGGCTACACCTTC. Full variable domain (rest looked up from reference TRBV19 and TRBJ1-2): DGGITQSPKYLFRKEGQNVTLSCEQNLNHDAMYWYRQDPGQGLRLIYYSQIVNDFQKGDIAEGYSVSREKKESFPLTVTSAQKNPTAFYLCASSRRDRGYGYTFGSGTRLTVV.

The CDR3 DNA reads as TGCGCCAGCAGCTTACAGACAGGGACCTACGAGCAGTACTTC. Its protein product is CASSLQTGTYEQYF. V and J are TRBV5-1 and TRBJ2-7, with 7 bases that match TRBD1. The CDR3 length is 14 residues. Looked up from germline, CDR1 is SGHRS and CDR2 is YFSETQ. Losses at the gene ends were 2 bases for V and 2 bases for J; bases not matched to a gene: 4.

CDR3 sequence reads: CASSKPLRADTQYF. In DNA form, the CDR3 reads TGTGCCAGCAGTAAACCTCTCAGGGCAGATACGCAGTATTTT. The chain couples TRBV5-4 to TRBJ2-3, with a weak D call TRBD1 (5 bases). V was trimmed by 5 bases and J by 4 bases, leaving 14 bases between them. The V gene's germline CDR1 is SGHNT and CDR2 YYREEE (reference sequence). The CDR3 loop spans 14 amino acids. The variable domain in full, completed from reference TRBV5-4 and TRBJ2-3, reads ETGVTQSPTHLIKTRGQQVTLRCSSQSGHNTVSWYQQALGQGPQFIFQYYREEENGRGNFPPRFSGLQFPNYSSELNVNALELDDSALYLCASSKPLRADTQYFGPGTRLTVL.

The chain combines TRBV5-4 with TRBJ1-1; D not resolved. This CDR3 has 13 amino acids. The germline CDR1 and CDR2 sequences are SGHNT and YYREEE (reference sequence). V lost 0 bases to trimming and J lost 4 bases, with 7 bases between them. The CDR3: CASSLDTGTEAFF. CDR3 bases: TGTGCCAGCAGCTTGGATACGGGCACTGAAGCTTTCTTT.

This clone was detected only once. The rearrangement joins TRBV9 to TRBJ2-1; 10 nucleotides agree with TRBD2. This CDR3 spans 15 amino acids. Germline CDR1 and CDR2: SGDLS and YYNGEE. Trimming at V came to 6 bases and at J to 11 bases, leaving 14 bases not matched to a gene. The CDR3 sequence: CASNPVAGGLLKQFF. In DNA, the CDR3 is TGTGCCAGCAACCCCGTAGCGGGGGGCCTTCTGAAGCAGTTCTTC.